The clone carrying this T cell receptor (beta chain) has just one count. Profiled with immunoSEQ multiplex PCR; TCRdb holds only in-frame clones, not every one. The sample lists some 12,000 clones, around three quarters occurring once. The data stem from a study of T cell repertoires in ileal Crohn's disease. This TCR derives from an adult with Crohn's disease. Sequencing was carried out using ileal tissue.

This CDR3 is CASSGTGTGANVLTF. The CDR3 nucleotides read TGTGCCAGCAGTGGGACAGGGACTGGGGCCAACGTCCTGACTTTC. The J gene is TRBJ2-6, the V gene TRBV27; TRBD1 matches 9 bases. From germline, CDR1 is MNHEY and CDR2 SMNVEV (reference sequence). The CDR3 extends over 15 amino acids. Trimming removed 5 bases from V and 2 bases from J; junction bases left unmatched: 1.